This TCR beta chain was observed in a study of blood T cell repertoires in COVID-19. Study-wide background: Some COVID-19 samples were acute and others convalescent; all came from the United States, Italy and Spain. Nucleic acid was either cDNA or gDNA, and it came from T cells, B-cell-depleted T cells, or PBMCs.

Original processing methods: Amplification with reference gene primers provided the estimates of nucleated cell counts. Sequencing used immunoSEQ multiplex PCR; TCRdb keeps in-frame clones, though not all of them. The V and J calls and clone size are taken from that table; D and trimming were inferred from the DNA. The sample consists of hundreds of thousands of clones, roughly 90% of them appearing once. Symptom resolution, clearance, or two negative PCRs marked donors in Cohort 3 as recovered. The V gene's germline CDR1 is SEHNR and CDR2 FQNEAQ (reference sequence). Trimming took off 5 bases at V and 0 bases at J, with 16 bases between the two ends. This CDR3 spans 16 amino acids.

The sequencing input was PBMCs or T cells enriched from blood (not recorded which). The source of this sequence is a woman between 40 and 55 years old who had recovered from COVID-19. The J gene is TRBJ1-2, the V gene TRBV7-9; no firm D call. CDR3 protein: CASSPDKARTNYGYTF. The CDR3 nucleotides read TGTGCCAGCAGCCCCGACAAGGCCCGCACTAACTATGGCTACACCTTC.